The rows below give T cell receptor beta chains drawn from one sample of a study of control samples from healthy donors and cancer patients. The repertoire was sequenced with immunoSEQ multiplex PCR; TCRdb's copy has only in-frame clones and lacks some. The table includes 100,000 to 150,000 clones, 92% detected once. What was sequenced was blood. All receptors derive from a woman aged 50 to 60 in good health. The CDR3 runs from the conserved cysteine through the conserved F or W. A D gene is named only where the DNA matches it firmly. Clone size, where shown, is once, few, many, or a class for clones that have expanded.

size: -; J: TRBJ1-2; D: TRBD1; V: TRBV2; DNA: TGTGCCAGCAGGTTTGCGGGGACAGCTAACTATGGCTACACCTTC; CDR3: CASRFAGTANYGYTF
size: -; J: TRBJ1-5; D: -; V: TRBV2; DNA: TGTGCCAGCAGTCCCGATGTTCGGGGGGCAGGGCAGCCCCAGCATTTT; CDR3: CASSPDVRGAGQPQHF
size: -; J: TRBJ2-7; D: TRBD2; V: TRBV10-3; DNA: TGTGCCATCAGTGAACACGGGACTAGCGGGAGGGCCGAGCAGTACTTC; CDR3: CAISEHGTSGRAEQYF
size: -; J: TRBJ2-5; D: -; V: TRBV30; DNA: TGTGCCTGGAGTGTTGGGGGATTAGAGACCCAGTACTTC; CDR3: CAWSVGGLETQYF
size: once; J: TRBJ1-2; D: -; V: TRBV6-5; DNA: TGTGCCAGCAGAGTGGCAGGCTATAACTATGGCTACACCTTC; CDR3: CASRVAGYNYGYTF
size: -; J: TRBJ1-1; D: -; V: TRBV28; DNA: TGTGCCAGCAGTTTGGGCGTGGACACTGAAGCTTTCTTT; CDR3: CASSLGVDTEAFF
size: -; J: TRBJ1-1; D: TRBD1; V: TRBV18; DNA: TGTGCCAGCTCATCGGGGACAGGGGGCTACGCTGAAGCTTTCTTT; CDR3: CASSSGTGGYAEAFF
size: -; J: TRBJ2-7; D: TRBD2; V: TRBV5-6; DNA: TGTGCCAGCAGCCCTTCCGGGACTAGCTCCTACGAGCAGTACTTC; CDR3: CASSPSGTSSYEQYF
size: -; J: TRBJ1-1; D: -; V: TRBV19; DNA: TGTGCCAGTAGTATAGTCCGGGCCTCGGACACTGAAGCTTTCTTT; CDR3: CASSIVRASDTEAFF
size: -; J: TRBJ2-1; D: TRBD2; V: TRBV5-6; DNA: TGTGCCAGCAGCTTAGGGGTCCGGGAGGTTTACAATGAGCAGTTCTTC; CDR3: CASSLGVREVYNEQFF
size: -; J: TRBJ2-7; D: TRBD1; V: TRBV5-1; DNA: TGCGCCAGCAGTTCCGGGACAGGGGGCTACGAGCAGTACTTC; CDR3: CASSSGTGGYEQYF
size: once; J: TRBJ2-1; D: -; V: TRBV7-9; DNA: TGTGCCAGCGGCAAGGGGGGAGGGGAGGAGTTCTTC; CDR3: CASGKGGGEEFF
size: -; J: TRBJ2-3; D: TRBD2; V: TRBV5-4; DNA: TGTGCCAGCAGCTGGGGAGCGGGGAACAATACGCAGTATTTT; CDR3: CASSWGAGNNTQYF
size: -; J: TRBJ2-5; D: TRBD2; V: TRBV6-5; DNA: TGTGCCAGCAGTTACCGGGCGGGGGGGCCAGAGACCCAGTACTTC; CDR3: CASSYRAGGPETQYF
size: -; J: TRBJ2-3; D: -; V: TRBV2; DNA: TGTGCCAGCGGGCCAGCACCCACAGATACGCAGTATTTT; CDR3: CASGPAPTDTQYF
size: -; J: TRBJ2-2; D: TRBD1; V: TRBV10-3; DNA: TGTGCCATCAGTGTACAGGGGATGGACGGGGAGCTGTTTTTT; CDR3: CAISVQGMDGELFF
size: -; J: TRBJ2-7; D: -; V: TRBV7-8; DNA: TGTGCCAGCAGCTTAGCGCTTCGGGACGAGCAGTACTTC; CDR3: CASSLALRDEQYF
size: -; J: TRBJ1-6; D: -; V: TRBV6-5; DNA: TGTGCCAGCCGGACGGGTTATAATTCACCCCTCCACTTT; CDR3: CASRTGYNSPLHF
size: -; J: TRBJ2-7; D: -; V: TRBV14; DNA: TGTGCCAGCAGCCAAGGGGACACCTCACAGCCCTCCTACGAGCAGTACTTC; CDR3: CASSQGDTSQPSYEQYF
size: -; J: TRBJ1-4; D: -; V: TRBV6-6; DNA: TGTGCCAGCACGGCTTCGGACCTTAATGAAAAACTGTTTTTT; CDR3: CASTASDLNEKLFF
size: -; J: TRBJ1-1; D: -; V: TRBV19; DNA: TGTGCCGGTCGACAGGCTCCTCCGTTCTTT; CDR3: CAGRQAPPFF
size: once; J: TRBJ2-5; D: -; V: TRBV2; DNA: TGTGCCAGCACCGAAGACATTCAAGAGACCCAGTACTTC; CDR3: CASTEDIQETQYF
size: -; J: TRBJ1-1; D: -; V: TRBV28; DNA: TGTGCCAGCAGTCCGGACCTCGACCCTATGAACACTGAAGCTTTCTTT; CDR3: CASSPDLDPMNTEAFF
size: -; J: TRBJ1-1; D: -; V: TRBV6-5; DNA: TGTGCCAGCAGTTACTCTTACAGGGTGTCAACTGAAGCTTTCTTT; CDR3: CASSYSYRVSTEAFF
size: -; J: TRBJ1-6; D: TRBD1; V: TRBV14; DNA: TGTGCCAGCAGCAAACGGGGTGGGACAGCAAATTCACCCCTCCACTTT; CDR3: CASSKRGGTANSPLHF
size: -; J: TRBJ2-7; D: -; V: TRBV19; DNA: TGTGCCAGTAGTAGTAACGTAATACCCTACGAGCAGTACTTC; CDR3: CASSSNVIPYEQYF
size: once; J: TRBJ1-5; D: -; V: TRBV19; DNA: TGTGCCAGGGAGATGGTTCAGCCCCAGCATTTT; CDR3: CAREMVQPQHF
size: -; J: TRBJ1-4; D: -; V: TRBV7-9; DNA: TGTGCCAGCAGCCCACCGGGACGGCAGAATGAAAAACTGTTTTTT; CDR3: CASSPPGRQNEKLFF
size: -; J: TRBJ1-5; D: TRBD1; V: TRBV30; DNA: TGTGCCTGGACCCACCCCGCAGGGGGCTTCAATCAGCCCCAGCATTTT; CDR3: CAWTHPAGGFNQPQHF
size: -; J: TRBJ2-7; D: -; V: TRBV27; DNA: TGTGCCAGCAGTTTAAGCCCAGGGCCCTACGAGCAGTACTTC; CDR3: CASSLSPGPYEQYF
size: -; J: TRBJ1-2; D: -; V: TRBV2; DNA: TGTGCCAGCAGCCCTACGGGACACCAAAACTATGGCTACACCTTC; CDR3: CASSPTGHQNYGYTF
size: -; J: TRBJ2-1; D: TRBD2; V: TRBV18; DNA: TGTGCCAGCTCACCACCAATGACTAGCCTGGGGACCTACAATGAGCAGTTCTTC; CDR3: CASSPPMTSLGTYNEQFF
size: -; J: TRBJ1-2; D: TRBD1; V: TRBV6-5; DNA: TGTGCCAGCAGTCTTAAACAGACAGGGGGGGGCTACACCTTC; CDR3: CASSLKQTGGGYTF
size: -; J: TRBJ2-7; D: TRBD1; V: TRBV6-6; DNA: TGTGCCAGCAGTTACTCGGAGACAGGGGGCAACGAGCAGTACTTC; CDR3: CASSYSETGGNEQYF
size: -; J: TRBJ1-2; D: -; V: TRBV7-9; DNA: TGTGCCAGCAGCTTAGACAGTGCGGGCTGGGGCTACACCTTC; CDR3: CASSLDSAGWGYTF
size: -; J: TRBJ2-5; D: -; V: TRBV7-8; DNA: TGTGCCAGCAGCTTAGTGGCGGGGCGGGAGACCCAGTACTTC; CDR3: CASSLVAGRETQYF
size: few; J: TRBJ1-5; D: -; V: TRBV7-8; DNA: TGTGCCAGCAGATTCGGGTCCCAGAATCAGCCCCAGCATTTT; CDR3: CASRFGSQNQPQHF
size: -; J: TRBJ2-5; D: -; V: TRBV14; DNA: TGTGCCAGCAGCCAAGTCGACGGGCCAGAGACCCAGTACTTC; CDR3: CASSQVDGPETQYF
size: -; J: TRBJ2-1; D: -; V: TRBV27; DNA: TGTGCCAGCAGTTTAGGGTACAATGAGCAGTTCTTC; CDR3: CASSLGYNEQFF
size: -; J: TRBJ1-1; D: -; V: TRBV5-1; DNA: TGCGCCAGCAGCTTGGTGGGGGGAGGCACTGAAGCTTTCTTT; CDR3: CASSLVGGGTEAFF
size: -; J: TRBJ1-6; D: -; V: TRBV19; DNA: TGTGCCGGTAGTATCGAGGGGGGATTTAATTCACCCCTCCACTTT; CDR3: CAGSIEGGFNSPLHF
size: -; J: TRBJ1-5; D: -; V: TRBV3-1/TRBV3-2; DNA: TGTGCCAGCAGCCTGGGAGTTCAGCCCCAGCATTTT; CDR3: CASSLGVQPQHF
size: -; J: TRBJ2-7; D: TRBD2; V: TRBV29-1; DNA: TGCAGCGTTGTAGAAGGTAGCGGGGGGGCCTACGAGCAGTACTTC; CDR3: CSVVEGSGGAYEQYF
size: -; J: TRBJ1-4; D: -; V: TRBV6-5; DNA: TGTGCCAGCAGTTACTCTATTACAGGGTCGCAGGAAAAACTGTTTTTT; CDR3: CASSYSITGSQEKLFF
size: -; J: TRBJ2-3; D: TRBD2; V: TRBV29-1; DNA: TGCAGCGTGAAGTCGACCGGGACTAACCCATTTAGGGACACAGATACGCAGTATTTT; CDR3: CSVKSTGTNPFRDTDTQYF
size: -; J: TRBJ2-6; D: -; V: TRBV18; DNA: TGTGCCAGCTCACCACCGGCATGGGGTACTGGGGCCAACGTCCTGACTTTC; CDR3: CASSPPAWGTGANVLTF
size: -; J: TRBJ1-5; D: -; V: TRBV6-6; DNA: TGTGCCAGCATTCCCGCAGGCAATCAGCCCCAGCATTTT; CDR3: CASIPAGNQPQHF
size: -; J: TRBJ2-6; D: -; V: TRBV19; DNA: TGTGCCAGTAGGGGTTTCGGCGACTCTGGGGCCAACGTCCTGACTTTC; CDR3: CASRGFGDSGANVLTF
size: -; J: TRBJ2-6; D: -; V: TRBV28; DNA: TGTGCCAGCAGTTTACTTTCGTCTGGGGCCAACGTCCTGACTTTC; CDR3: CASSLLSSGANVLTF
size: -; J: TRBJ1-3; D: -; V: TRBV18; DNA: TGTGCCAGCTCAAAAGGTTCTGGAAACACCATATATTTT; CDR3: CASSKGSGNTIYF
size: -; J: TRBJ1-2; D: -; V: TRBV6-5; DNA: TGTGCCAGCAGTTACTCCGGCAGTACTAACTATGGCTACACCTTC; CDR3: CASSYSGSTNYGYTF
size: -; J: TRBJ1-1; D: TRBD1; V: TRBV5-1; DNA: TGCGCCAGCAGCCCAGCGGGACAGACCAACACTGAAGCTTTCTTT; CDR3: CASSPAGQTNTEAFF
size: -; J: TRBJ2-5; D: -; V: TRBV29-1; DNA: TGCAGCGTTTCGCATAAACCTAAAGAGACCCAGTACTTC; CDR3: CSVSHKPKETQYF
size: -; J: TRBJ1-1; D: -; V: TRBV11-3; DNA: TGTGCCAGCAGCTTAGAGGGGGGGAGCACTGAAGCTTTCTTT; CDR3: CASSLEGGSTEAFF
size: -; J: TRBJ1-1; D: -; V: TRBV7-9; DNA: TGTGCCAGCAGCTTAAGACCACAGGGATCCACTGAAGCTTTCTTT; CDR3: CASSLRPQGSTEAFF
size: once; J: TRBJ1-2; D: TRBD1; V: TRBV12-3/TRBV12-4; DNA: TGTGCCAGCAGGGCTACAGGGGACTATGGCTACACCTTC; CDR3: CASRATGDYGYTF
size: once; J: TRBJ2-2; D: -; V: TRBV5-4; DNA: TGTGCCAGCAGCCCCGAGTTGGGGAGCTCTAACACCGGGGAGCTGTTTTTT; CDR3: CASSPELGSSNTGELFF
size: -; J: TRBJ1-2; D: -; V: TRBV19; DNA: TGTGCCAGTAGTATAGACTCCGGGACACACTATGGCTACACCTTC; CDR3: CASSIDSGTHYGYTF